Each of the 23 T cell receptor beta chains below was sequenced from the same sample in a study of neurological immune-mediated disorders. Each CDR3 protein gets one entry after TCRdb re-called the 5' RACE reads with MiXCR. The sample has tens of thousands of distinct CDR3 sequences, roughly 10% seen once. Sequenced sample: PBMCs. The origin of the receptors is a man in his fifties in good health.

This clonotype was seen ten or more times. The rearrangement links TRBV12-3 or TRBV12-4 to TRBJ2-5; D uncertain. The CDR3 length is 13 residues. Trimming stripped 5 bases from V and 4 bases from J, with 11 bases between. DNA of the CDR3: TGTGCCAGCAGTCCCCCCGGGCGAGAGACCCAGTACTTC. The encoded protein is CASSPPGRETQYF.

This clonotype was picked up many times. The V call is TRBV20-1, the J call TRBJ2-5, with D perhaps given as TRBD1 or TRBD2 (6 bases each). Between the trimmed V and J ends, which lost 5 bases and 3 bases, there was a span of 19 bases. CDR1 DFQATT and CDR2 SNEGSKA come from the germline V gene (reference sequence). The CDR3 is 15 residues long. CDR3: CSALPSGGAKETQYF. CDR3 nucleotide sequence: TGCAGTGCTCTCCCGTCCGGGGGCGCCAAAGAGACCCAGTACTTC.

This clonotype was counted at least ten times. The chain links TRBV20-1 to TRBJ2-2; D is perhaps TRBD1 (6 bases). The CDR3 consists of 15 residues. V lost 4 bases and J 1 base, leaving 13 bases between the germline ends. Germline V lookup: CDR1 DFQATT, CDR2 SNEGSKA (reference sequence). The CDR3 loop reads CSAKRTERNTGELFF. The CDR3 coding sequence is TGCAGTGCTAAAAGGACAGAGAGGAACACCGGGGAGCTGTTTTTT.

The table lists this clonotype with many counts. This chain links TRBV3-1 with TRBJ1-2, with TRBD1 matching over 7 bases. V trimming: 5 bases; J trimming: 3 bases; junction bases outside the gene matches: 6. This CDR3 region has 14 residues. CDR1 and CDR2 (germline): LGHDT, YNNKEL (reference sequence). CDR3 DNA sequence: TGTGCCAGCAGCTACGGGACAGCTGACTATGGCTACACCTTC. This codes for CASSYGTADYGYTF.

This clonotype was found many times. The rearrangement links TRBV18 to TRBJ2-5; the D call may be TRBD1 or TRBD2 (5 bases each). Between the trimmed V and J ends, which lost 5 bases and 2 bases, there was a span of 15 bases. The CDR3 contains 15 residues. Germline V gene sequence: CDR1 KGHSH, CDR2 LQKENI. CDR3 sequence (DNA): TGTGCCAGCTCAGAGGGGAGAGGCGTTCAAGAGACCCAGTACTTC. Its protein product is CASSEGRGVQETQYF.

This clonotype was seen at least ten times. V usage is TRBV12-3 or TRBV12-4 and J usage is TRBJ2-7; D possibly corresponds to TRBD1 (6 bases). Trimming took 6 bases from V and 0 from J, leaving 12 bases between them. The CDR3 sequence is 14 residues long. In nucleotides, the CDR3 is TGTGCCAGCAGATTAACAGGGAGCTCCTACGAGCAGTACTTC. Protein sequence: CASRLTGSSYEQYF.

Note on this clonotype: Here the CDR3 omits its conserved ending phenylalanine or tryptophan, so a read error is the likely source. V gene TRBV29-1 combines with J gene TRBJ2-7, with 7 bases fitting TRBD2. The CDR3 is made up of 13 amino acids. Looked up from germline, CDR1 is SQVTM and CDR2 is ANQGSEA. Germline trimming cut 5 bases from V and 4 bases from J; bases unmatched to any gene: 8. As DNA, the CDR3 is TGCAGCGTTATCCGGGACGGGGGGTACGAGCAGTACTTA. This gives the protein CSVIRDGGYEQYL.

A remark on this clonotype: One base away lies a much larger clone, so this may be a sequencing read error. V is TRBV6-5 and J is TRBJ2-7; 8 bases are a match to TRBD1. Germline assignment: CDR1 MNHEY and CDR2 SVGAGI. There are 14 residues in the CDR3. CDR3 DNA sequence: TGTGCCAGCAGTCCGGACAGGGCCACCTACGAGCAGTGCTTC. It codes for CASSPDRATYEQCF.

This clonotype was counted many times. This chain uses TRBV6-5 with TRBJ1-3; tentatively, D is TRBD1 (5 bases). The CDR3 totals 14 residues. V was pared by 6 bases and J by 2 bases, with 11 bases between. Germline-derived CDR1 and CDR2 are MNHEY and SVGAGI. This CDR3 reads CASRAGEAGNTIYF. The CDR3 region has the DNA TGTGCCAGCAGGGCGGGGGAGGCTGGAAACACCATATATTTT.

This clonotype showed up many times. CDR3 nucleotides: TGTGCCAGCAGTTTTCGGGTCTACAATGAGCAGTTCTTC. Encoded protein: CASSFRVYNEQFF. This sequence joins TRBV27 and TRBJ2-1; D not certain. V lost 3 bases and J 3 bases, leaving 6 bases between the germline ends. CDR1 is MNHEY, CDR2 SMNVEV, per germline (reference sequence). CDR3 length equals 13 residues.

This clonotype appeared many times. This chain links TRBV7-9 with TRBJ1-1, with D hard to call. The CDR3 has 13 residues. Trimming removed 2 bases from V and 8 bases from J, with 12 bases in between. Germline values: CDR1 SEHNR, CDR2 FQNEAQ (reference sequence). The CDR3 DNA follows: TGTGCCAGCAGCTTACCCCTGACACCAGAAGCTTTCTTT. Its translation is CASSLPLTPEAFF.

This clonotype was detected many times. V gene TRBV10-3 combines with J gene TRBJ2-7, with D possibly matching TRBD1 (5 bases). Germline V gene data show CDR1 as ENHRY and CDR2 as SYGVKD. The V and J ends lost 6 bases and 3 bases respectively, with 15 bases between them. This CDR3 comprises 14 residues. CDR3 in amino acids: CAIRSTDSNYEQYF. The CDR3 DNA reads TGTGCCATCAGATCAACAGACAGCAACTACGAGCAGTACTTC.

This clonotype appeared many times. The chain employs TRBV12-3 or TRBV12-4 and TRBJ2-2; TRBD2 matches at 14 bases. The CDR3 spans 16 residues. V dropped 3 bases and J dropped 7; count of bases not matched to a gene: 4. The DNA for the CDR3 is TGTGCCAGCAGTTTGACTAGCGGGAGGGTCGGCGGGGAGCTGTTTTTT. Translation: CASSLTSGRVGGELFF.

This clonotype was detected many times. This chain connects TRBV5-1 to TRBJ2-2; D is uncertain. Trimming pared 1 base from V and 6 bases from J, leaving 13 bases between. Germline CDR1 SGHRS, CDR2 YFSETQ. CDR3 size: 15 residues. The CDR3 DNA reads TGCGCCAGCAGCTTGACGCAACGGGTAGCCGGGGAGCTGTTTTTT. Its translation is CASSLTQRVAGELFF.

On this clonotype: A much larger clone differs by one base, so this may be a read error. V usage is TRBV7-2 and J usage is TRBJ2-2, with 9 bases identical to TRBD1. The CDR3 length is 15 residues. CDR1 is SGHTA and CDR2 is FQGNSA in the germline V gene. CDR3 amino acids: CASGAGTGNTGEMFF. The CDR3 bases are TGTGCCAGCGGGGCCGGGACAGGGAACACCGGGGAGATGTTTTTT. The full variable domain, its missing parts supplied by reference TRBV7-2 and TRBJ2-2, is GAGVSQSPSNKVTEKGKDVELRCDPISGHTALYWYRQSLGQGLEFLIYFQGNSAPDKSGLPSDRFSAERTGGSVSTLTIQRTQQEDSAVYLCASGAGTGNTGEMFFGEGSRLTVL.

There are many counts of this clonotype. J is TRBJ2-5 and V is TRBV3-1; D is undetermined. The CDR3 loop spans 14 amino acids. The V gene lost 4 bases and the J gene lost 2 bases, with 11 bases spanning the gap. From germline, CDR1 is LGHDT and CDR2 YNNKEL (reference sequence). As DNA, the CDR3 is TGTGCCAGCAGCCTTTTAAGCGCACAAGAGACCCAGTACTTC. Translating it yields CASSLLSAQETQYF.

The sample holds many counts of this clonotype. The J gene is TRBJ2-3, the V gene TRBV7-9; D possibly uses TRBD1 or TRBD2 (7 bases each). The germline gives CDR1 SEHNR, CDR2 FQNEAQ (reference sequence). CDR3 length: 13 amino acids. With 5 bases removed from V and 6 bases from J, the gap between germline ends came to 12 bases. DNA of the CDR3: TGTGCCAGCAGCCTCCAGGGGGGGGATACGCAGTATTTT. Its translation: CASSLQGGDTQYF.

This clonotype was picked up many times. The chain employs TRBV7-9 and TRBJ2-6, with 8 bases lining up with TRBD1. The V gene's germline CDR1 is SEHNR and CDR2 FQNEAQ (reference sequence). V shed 5 bases, J shed 0 bases, and the junction held 12 bases outside the gene matches. The CDR3 extends over 19 amino acids. CDR3 protein: CASSPSYGQGDSGANVLTF. CDR3 DNA sequence: TGTGCCAGCAGCCCATCTTATGGACAGGGAGACTCTGGGGCCAACGTCCTGACTTTC.

This clonotype was seen at least ten times. The V and J genes are TRBV10-3 and TRBJ2-7; 12 bases are shared with TRBD1. With V trimmed by 4 bases and J by 6 bases, 13 bases remained unmatched. Germline CDR1 reads ENHRY; CDR2 reads SYGVKD. This CDR3 comprises 17 residues. CDR3 DNA: TGTGCCATCAGTGTAAACTCCGGGACAGGGGGCCTCGGCGAGCAGTACTTC. Translation gives CAISVNSGTGGLGEQYF.

This clonotype has ten or more counts. The J gene is TRBJ2-5, the V gene TRBV7-7, with 8 bases that match TRBD1. J lost 8 bases, V lost 5 bases, and 4 bases had no gene match. Looked up from germline, CDR1 is SSHAT and CDR2 is FNYEAQ (reference sequence). The CDR3 length is 12 residues. CDR3 sequence reads: CASSLDRATQYF. The CDR3, as DNA: TGTGCCAGCAGCCTGGACAGGGCTACCCAGTACTTC.

This clonotype was detected ten times or more. The chain combines TRBV24-1 with TRBJ2-1; 7 bases agree with TRBD1. CDR3 length: 18 amino acids. Germline trimming cut 2 bases from V and 3 bases from J; bases unmatched to any gene: 12. Looked up from germline, CDR1 is KGHDR and CDR2 is SFDVKD. CDR3 amino acids: CATSDSPRTGAYYNEQFF. Here the CDR3 DNA reads TGTGCCACCAGTGATTCACCAAGGACAGGAGCCTACTACAATGAGCAGTTCTTC.

This clonotype showed up many times. The junction and the germline gene differ at one end; a read error may be behind it. V gene TRBV18 combines with J gene TRBJ2-1, with TRBD2 identical over 11 bases. The germline V gene encodes CDR1 KGHSH and CDR2 LQKENI. This CDR3 spans 16 amino acids. CDR3 bases: TGTGCCAGCTTACCAAACCTAGCGGGAGGAAACAATGAGCAGTTCTTC. Translating it yields CASLPNLAGGNNEQFF.

This clonotype has ten or more counts. The chain is built from TRBV5-1 and TRBJ1-5; D is ambiguous. CDR3 length: 14 residues. V lost 4 bases to trimming and J lost 5 bases, with 13 bases between them. Germline CDR1 is SGHRS and CDR2 is YFSETQ. The CDR3 protein is CASSPGPSHQPQHF. The CDR3 coding sequence is TGCGCCAGCAGCCCAGGACCCTCCCATCAGCCCCAGCATTTT.